These 15 T cell receptor beta chains originate from one sample sequenced in a study of cytomegalovirus exposure and HLA in healthy donors. Researchers ran the PCR with 60 Vbeta and 13 Jbeta primers. Clones were read by immunoSEQ multiplex PCR, and TCRdb kept only the in-frame ones, dropping some. The sample has some 110,000 clones. The sample comprised PBMCs. The receptors were sampled from a man aged 40-50 years in good health and CMV-seropositive.

This chain uses TRBV5-8 with TRBJ1-5, with 7 bases that match TRBD1. The CDR3 loop spans 17 amino acids. Germline V gene data show CDR1 as SGHTS and CDR2 as YDEGEE. V lost 4 bases and J lost 2; bases outside the gene matches: 12. CDR3 sequence: CASSLLWDSPRNQPQHF. CDR3 DNA sequence: TGTGCCAGCAGCCTCCTGTGGGACAGTCCACGCAATCAGCCCCAGCATTTT.

This CDR3 reads CASSVDPQSRMNTEAFF. For the CDR3, the DNA is TGTGCCAGCAGCGTAGATCCCCAATCCAGAATGAACACTGAAGCTTTCTTT. The rearrangement joins TRBV9 to TRBJ1-1; D remains ambiguous. Looked up from germline, CDR1 is SGDLS and CDR2 is YYNGEE. The CDR3 contains 17 residues. The V gene lost 0 bases and the J gene lost 0 bases, with 15 bases spanning the gap.

The chain recombines TRBV6-1 with TRBJ2-3; possible D gene TRBD1, 5 bases. V gave up 5 bases and J gave up 4 bases, with 10 bases separating them. This CDR3 has 13 amino acids. CDR1 is MNHNS and CDR2 is SASEGT in the germline V gene. This CDR3 reads CASSRTISDTQYF. The CDR3, as DNA: TGTGCCAGCAGTCGGACAATCTCAGATACGCAGTATTTT.

The chain carries TRBV28 and TRBJ2-4; D is unclear. From germline, CDR1 is MDHEN and CDR2 SYDVKM. CDR3 length: 11 amino acids. The V end was cut by 4 bases, the J end by 9 bases, with 7 bases between. Here the CDR3 reads CASSSLSIQYF. The DNA for the CDR3 is TGTGCCAGCAGTTCCTTGAGCATTCAGTACTTC.

The chain is built from TRBV7-9 and TRBJ2-7, with D hard to call. V was pared by 1 base and J by 2 bases, with 12 bases between. Germline CDR1 reads SEHNR; CDR2 reads FQNEAQ (reference sequence). The CDR3 extends over 15 amino acids. The CDR3 DNA follows: TGTGCCAGCAGCTTAGGATCGTCAGTCACCTACGAGCAGTACTTC. Its translation: CASSLGSSVTYEQYF.

This sequence joins TRBV19 and TRBJ1-3; 8 nucleotides align to TRBD1. The ends lost 6 bases at V and 0 bases at J; junction bases unmatched: 7. There are 16 residues in the CDR3. In germline, CDR1 is LNHDA, CDR2 SQIVND (reference sequence). CDR3 residues: CASSPQGALSGNTIYF. The DNA for the CDR3 is TGTGCCAGTAGCCCTCAGGGGGCCCTCTCTGGAAACACCATATATTTT.

V gene TRBV27 combines with J gene TRBJ2-7; D possibly corresponds to TRBD1 (5 bases). The CDR3 loop spans 15 amino acids. CDR1 is MNHEY and CDR2 is SMNVEV in the germline V gene (reference sequence). V gave up 5 bases and J gave up 3 bases, with 17 bases separating them. CDR3 DNA sequence: TGTGCCAGCAGTGAGCGTGTCCAGGGTTTCTACGAGCAGTACTTC. It is translated as CASSERVQGFYEQYF.

The chain links TRBV19 to TRBJ2-3; a weak D match, TRBD1 (6 bases). CDR1 is LNHDA, CDR2 SQIVND, per germline (reference sequence). The CDR3 has 13 residues. Trimming pared 6 bases from V and 3 bases from J, leaving 10 bases between. CDR3 loop: CASRYRETDTQYF. The CDR3 nucleotides are TGTGCCAGTAGGTACAGGGAGACAGATACGCAGTATTTT.

The chain carries TRBV7-2 and TRBJ1-4; the D is unclear. V lost 5 bases to trimming and J lost 10 bases, with 11 bases between them. Germline-derived CDR1 and CDR2 are SGHTA and FQGNSA. The CDR3 extends over 12 amino acids. DNA for the CDR3: TGTGCCAGCAGCCTCCGGGTTGGAAAACTGTTTTTT. Its protein product is CASSLRVGKLFF.

The chain employs TRBV11-2 and TRBJ2-7; tentatively, D is TRBD2 (6 bases). V was shortened by 5 bases and J by 0 bases, with 11 bases between the two germline ends. Germline CDR1 and CDR2: SGHAT and FQNNGV. The CDR3 contains 14 residues. CDR3 nucleotide sequence: TGTGCCAGCAGCCAGGGACTCCTCTCCTACGAGCAGTACTTC. Its translation: CASSQGLLSYEQYF. Drawing the rest from reference TRBV11-2 and TRBJ2-7, the complete variable domain is EAGVAQSPRYKIIEKRQSVAFWCNPISGHATLYWYQQILGQGPKLLIQFQNNGVVDDSQLPKDRFSAERLKGVDSTLKIQPAKLEDSAVYLCASSQGLLSYEQYFGPGTRLTVT.

The rearrangement joins TRBV7-9 to TRBJ1-1; 7 nucleotides match TRBD1. The CDR3 spans 14 residues. V gave up 4 bases and J gave up 3 bases; unmatched junction bases: 5. Germline CDR1 reads SEHNR; CDR2 reads FQNEAQ (reference sequence). CDR3 in DNA: TGTGCCAGCAGCTACCGGGACAGAGACACTGAAGCTTTCTTT. Translation gives CASSYRDRDTEAFF.

The chain carries TRBV7-3 and TRBJ2-1, with D possibly TRBD2 on 6 matching bases. This CDR3 is 17 amino acids long. From germline, CDR1 is SGHTA and CDR2 FQGTGA. Trimming removed 2 bases from V and 2 bases from J, with 16 bases in between. The CDR3 nucleotides read TGTGCCAGCAGCTTATTTGTTGGGGGGATAGCCTACAATGAGCAGTTCTTC. It specifies CASSLFVGGIAYNEQFF.

This chain connects TRBV19 to TRBJ2-2, with a possible D match to TRBD2 (6 bases). Trimming removed 2 bases at V and 5 bases at J, with 12 bases between. CDR3 length: 15 residues. The germline V gene encodes CDR1 LNHDA and CDR2 SQIVND (reference sequence). CDR3 DNA: TGTGCCAGTAGTATAAAAGGGCGGGGAACCGGGGAGCTGTTTTTT. Translation gives CASSIKGRGTGELFF.

The chain combines TRBV30 with TRBJ2-4, with D tentatively TRBD2 (6 bases). V was shortened by 3 bases and J by 6 bases, with 9 bases between the two germline ends. The CDR3 covers 12 residues. The germline V gene has CDR1 GTSNPN and CDR2 SVGIG (reference sequence). CDR3 region: CAWRVGGNIQYF. The CDR3 nucleotides are TGTGCCTGGAGGGTGGGGGGAAACATTCAGTACTTC.

V usage is TRBV5-1 and J usage is TRBJ2-1; the match to TRBD1 covers 10 bases. V shed 5 bases, J shed 1 base, and the junction held 12 bases outside the gene matches. This CDR3 comprises 18 residues. Germline V lookup: CDR1 SGHRS, CDR2 YFSETQ. CDR3 sequence: CASSKTTAGQGSYNEQFF. In DNA form, the CDR3 reads TGCGCCAGCAGTAAGACGACTGCGGGACAGGGGTCCTACAATGAGCAGTTCTTC.